One TCR beta chain is described in this entry. Grouping used clinical history reported by participants in a survey and questionnaire. Recovered participants had two consecutive negative NP/OP PCR tests, healthcare professional clearance, or symptom resolution. This record belongs to a study of blood T cell repertoires in COVID-19. At the level of the study: The cDNA or gDNA used as material had been derived from T cells, B-cell-depleted T cells, or PBMCs.

Study processing details: By means of reference gene primer amplification, nucleated cell counts were estimated. TCRdb's table, derived via immunoSEQ multiplex PCR, lists solely in-frame clones and lacks some. V and J calls and clone size follow that table, whereas D and trimming were derived from the DNA. The data show about 380,000 clones, roughly 86% seen once. Trimming pared 1 base from V and 3 bases from J, leaving 5 bases between. The CDR3 loop spans 14 amino acids. Germline-derived CDR1 and CDR2 are SGHDT and YYEEEE. The chain is built from TRBV5-6 and TRBJ1-6; no definite D call. The sequencing input was PBMCs or T cells enriched from blood (not recorded which). This TCR derives from a man aged 25 to 40 who had recovered from COVID-19. CDR3 in amino acids: CASSLSGYNSPLHF. CDR3 bases: TGTGCCAGCAGCTTGTCCGGCTATAATTCACCCCTCCACTTT.